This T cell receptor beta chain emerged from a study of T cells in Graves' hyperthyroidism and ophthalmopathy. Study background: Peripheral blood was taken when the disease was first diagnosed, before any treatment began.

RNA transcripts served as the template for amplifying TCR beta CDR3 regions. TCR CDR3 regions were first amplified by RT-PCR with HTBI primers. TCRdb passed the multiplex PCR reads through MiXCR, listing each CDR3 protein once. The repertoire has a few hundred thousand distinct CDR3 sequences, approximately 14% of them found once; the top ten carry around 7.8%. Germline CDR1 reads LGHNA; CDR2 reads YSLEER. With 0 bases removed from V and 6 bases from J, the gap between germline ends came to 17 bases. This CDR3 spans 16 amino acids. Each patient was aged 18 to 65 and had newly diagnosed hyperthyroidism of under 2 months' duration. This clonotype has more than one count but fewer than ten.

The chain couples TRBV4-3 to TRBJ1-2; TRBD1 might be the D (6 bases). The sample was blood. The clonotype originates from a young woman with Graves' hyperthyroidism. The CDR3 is CASSQDPFGGRDGYTF. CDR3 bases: TGCGCCAGCAGCCAAGATCCGTTCGGGGGGCGAGATGGCTACACCTTC.